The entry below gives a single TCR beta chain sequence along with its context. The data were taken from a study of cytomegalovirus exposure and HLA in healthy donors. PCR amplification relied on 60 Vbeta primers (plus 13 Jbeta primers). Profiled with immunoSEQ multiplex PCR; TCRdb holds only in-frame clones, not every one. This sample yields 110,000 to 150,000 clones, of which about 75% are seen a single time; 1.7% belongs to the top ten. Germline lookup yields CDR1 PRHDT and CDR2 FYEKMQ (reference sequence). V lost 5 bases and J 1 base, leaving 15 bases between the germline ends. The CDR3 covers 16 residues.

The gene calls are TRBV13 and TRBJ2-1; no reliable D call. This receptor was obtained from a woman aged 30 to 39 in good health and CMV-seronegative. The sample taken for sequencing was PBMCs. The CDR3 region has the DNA TGTGCCAGCAGCCCCCGGGTGGGTTGGTCCTACAATGAGCAGTTCTTC. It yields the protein CASSPRVGWSYNEQFF.